The clone carrying this TCR beta chain was counted between two and nine times. These data originate in a study of sequential checkpoint blockade in melanoma. As for the study in general: Randomization was 1:1 between first-line nivolumab→ipilimumab and ipilimumab→nivolumab.

Assay used: immunoSEQ multiplex PCR; TCRdb lists only in-frame clones, some missing. The sample has more than 7,500 clones, about three fifths seen once. Treatment indicated: randomized to nivolumab then ipilimumab (arm A) or the reverse (arm B). Patients had received no earlier DNA-damaging chemotherapy. From thawed PBMCs, live CD3+CD8+ cells negative for CD19 and CD56 were sorted. V lost 5 bases to trimming and J lost 1 base, with 14 bases between them. Per the germline V gene, CDR1 is SGDLS and CDR2 is YYNGEE. CDR3 length: 15 amino acids. Specimen: CD8+ T cells sorted from blood (inferred from file names), collected from a patient given nivolumab and ipilimumab in sequence. The rearrangement uses TRBV9 and TRBJ2-3; D is possibly TRBD2 (7 bases). The TCR sequence derives from a human donor with melanoma. CDR3 DNA: TGTGCCAGCAGTCTCACCGGGGGGCGCACAGATACGCAGTATTTT. Its protein is CASSLTGGRTDTQYF. Complete variable domain (other parts from reference TRBV9 and TRBJ2-3): DSGVTQTPKHLITATGQRVTLRCSPRSGDLSVYWYQQSLDQGLQFLIQYYNGEERAKGNILERFSAQQFPDLHSELNLSSLELGDSALYFCASSLTGGRTDTQYFGPGTRLTVL.